The subject of this entry is one T cell receptor (beta chain). What it binds is unknown. Germline CDR1 and CDR2: LGHDT and YNNKEL (reference sequence). The CDR3 totals 13 residues. The V end lost 2 bases, the J end lost 9 bases, and 12 bases lay between the germline ends. Researchers prepared the TCRbeta library using unique molecular identifiers, the study reports. TCRdb reanalysed the PCR reads using MiXCR and keeps one entry per CDR3 protein. The sample lists hundreds of thousands of distinct CDR3 sequences; under 30% were seen once. These data come from a study of T-cell reconstitution after alpha-beta-depleted transplantation in children. The study's findings and limits: The origin of high day-60 TCRbeta diversity in some patients lay in surviving recipient T cells and thymic progenitors. Reportedly, only several hundred clones from non-depleted graft cells drove alpha-beta T-cell counts at about two months. T-cell numbers and diversity one year post-transplant derived largely from freshly generated T cells.

The chain employs TRBV3-1 and TRBJ2-3, with D possibly TRBD1 on 6 matching bases. This clonotype was sampled from a female patient aged 2-9 years who had a stem cell transplant for congenital amegakaryocytic thrombocytopenia, so the T cells may come from the graft donor. The sample in question was PBMCs, mostly from graft donor cells, obtained 360 days after TCRalphabeta/CD19-depleted stem cell transplant. CDR3 nucleotides: TGTGCCAGCAGCCAACCCAGGGGCCGGACGCAGTATTTT. Translated, it gives CASSQPRGRTQYF.